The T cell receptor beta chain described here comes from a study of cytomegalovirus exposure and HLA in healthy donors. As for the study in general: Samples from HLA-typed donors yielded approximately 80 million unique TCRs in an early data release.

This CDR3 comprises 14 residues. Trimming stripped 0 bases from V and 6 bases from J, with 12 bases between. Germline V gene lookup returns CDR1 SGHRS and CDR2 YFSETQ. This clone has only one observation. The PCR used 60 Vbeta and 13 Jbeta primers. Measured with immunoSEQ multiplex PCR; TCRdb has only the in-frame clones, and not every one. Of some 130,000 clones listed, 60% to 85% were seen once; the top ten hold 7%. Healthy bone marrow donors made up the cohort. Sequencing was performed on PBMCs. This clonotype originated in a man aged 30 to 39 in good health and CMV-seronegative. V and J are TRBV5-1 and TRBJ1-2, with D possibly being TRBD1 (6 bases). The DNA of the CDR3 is TGCGCCAGCAGCTTGGCCGGGGGGGCCAATGGCTACACCTTC. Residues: CASSLAGGANGYTF.